This T cell receptor (beta chain) was captured by sequencing in a study of OX40 agonist ivuxolimab in advanced cancers. Across the whole study: Ivuxolimab is an agonistic anti-OX40 (CD134) antibody, and patients were treated with it. Hepatocellular carcinoma, melanoma, renal cell or head and neck cancer occurred in dose-escalation patients. Study-wide points: Clones of CD4+ and CD8+ blood T cells grew by week 6 at doses of 0.1 to 3.0 mg/kg.

Sequenced by immunoSEQ multiplex PCR; TCRdb stores in-frame clones only, minus some. The sample yields around 56,000 clones, nearly 90% seen once. The table lists this clone with a count of one. The target antigen is unknown. Blood was sampled at baseline, cycle 4 day 1, and cycle 7 day 1. Germline V gives CDR1 MNHEY, CDR2 SMNVEV (reference sequence). The CDR3 is made up of 15 amino acids. Trimming shortened V by 6 bases and J by 2 bases, and 16 bases separated the two germline ends. The sequence came from an adult with an advanced solid tumor such as melanoma, head and neck, liver or kidney cancer. This chain joins TRBV27 and TRBJ1-2, with D maybe TRBD1 (5 bases). The specimen comprised CD4+ or CD8+ T cells sorted from blood, sampled in a trial of the OX40 agonist ivuxolimab. Here the CDR3 reads CASRWLGTENYGYTF. Written as DNA, the CDR3 is TGTGCCAGCAGATGGTTGGGGACTGAGAACTATGGCTACACCTTC.